The present TCR beta chain was sequenced within a study of T cell responses to AZD1222 COVID-19 vaccine. General study points: Females outnumbered males among donors, who were mostly white British; clonal diversity was possibly underestimated. AZD1222 recipients seropositive at baseline numbered only six or seven. Recipients of two AZD1222 doses showed rising Spike-specific TCR breadth and depth.

Method: immunoSEQ multiplex PCR; TCRdb's copy keeps in-frame clones and lacks some. The sample carries under 200,000 clones, about 88% recorded once. The germline V gene has CDR1 MNHEY and CDR2 SVGAGI. V lost 10 bases and J lost 4, with 11 bases in between. The CDR3 loop spans 12 amino acids. In the case of this clone: What it recognizes is unknown.

The chain uses TRBV6-5 and TRBJ2-1; maybe TRBD1 (6 bases). The TCR was taken from an adult in good health. Sequences were derived from peripheral blood, sampled on day 0 of AZD1222 vaccination. CDR3 residues: CATTDRYNEQFF. CDR3 DNA sequence: TGTGCCACCACAGACAGGTACAATGAGCAGTTCTTC.